These T cell receptor beta chains were read from a single sample in a study of blood T cell repertoires in COVID-19. Sequencing was performed with immunoSEQ multiplex PCR; in TCRdb, only in-frame clones are kept and a portion is missing. The sample consists of approximately 250,000 clones, around 81% of them appearing once. Sequences were obtained from peripheral blood. These receptors came from a woman aged 60 to 75 with active or convalescent COVID-19. Each CDR3 is given with its conserved first and last residue. Fields, in order: V gene, J gene, clone size, D gene, CDR3 DNA, CDR3 protein. A D gene is named only where the DNA matches it firmly. The listing skips clone size in some rows; elsewhere it reads once, few, many or a size class.

TRBV11-2	TRBJ2-1	-	-	TGTGCCAGCAGCTTAGCGGGGTGGGCCAATGAGCAGTTCTTC	CASSLAGWANEQFF
TRBV7-9	TRBJ1-3	-	TRBD1	TGTGCCAGCAGCTTATCGGGACAGAGCTCTGGAAACACCATATATTTT	CASSLSGQSSGNTIYF
TRBV11-2	TRBJ2-6	-	-	TGTGCCAGCAGCTTTTGGAGCTCTGGGGCCAACGTCCTGACTTTC	CASSFWSSGANVLTF
TRBV15	TRBJ1-5	-	TRBD1	TGTGCCACCAGCAGGGACAGGGGGGATCAGCCCCAGCATTTT	CATSRDRGDQPQHF
TRBV5-1	TRBJ2-3	-	-	TGCGCCAGCAGCTTGGGCACTGTCAAAACAGATACGCAGTATTTT	CASSLGTVKTDTQYF
TRBV30	TRBJ1-3	-	TRBD1	TGTGCCTGGAGGGGCAGGGGGACCGGAAACACCATATATTTT	CAWRGRGTGNTIYF
TRBV5-4	TRBJ1-2	few	TRBD1	TGTGCCAGCAGCTTGGGTGTACCGGGACAGGGCTATGGCTACACCTTC	CASSLGVPGQGYGYTF
TRBV29-1	TRBJ2-5	-	TRBD1	TGCAGCGCGTACAGGGGCCAAGAGACCCAGTACTTC	CSAYRGQETQYF
TRBV7-8	TRBJ2-1	-	TRBD2	TGTGCCAGCAGCTTAGGGCTAGCGGATTACAATGAGCAGTTCTTC	CASSLGLADYNEQFF
TRBV6-1	TRBJ1-1	few	-	TGTGCCAGCAGTGAGAGAGCCGCCCCTGAAGCTTTCTTT	CASSERAAPEAFF
TRBV28	TRBJ2-3	-	TRBD2	TGTGCCAGCAGTTTAGTGGCTAGCGGGGGGCTTGGAGATACGCAGTATTTT	CASSLVASGGLGDTQYF
TRBV7-8	TRBJ1-6	-	TRBD1	TGTGCCAGCAGCTTGAGGACAGGGATGAATTCACCCCTCCACTTT	CASSLRTGMNSPLHF
TRBV7-9	TRBJ2-2	-	-	TGTGCCAGCAGCTTATTAAGGGGTGGTACCGGGGAGCTGTTTTTT	CASSLLRGGTGELFF
TRBV29-1	TRBJ2-7	-	-	TGCAGCGTTGGTGACAGGCCCTCCTACGAGCAGTACTTC	CSVGDRPSYEQYF
TRBV3-1/TRBV3-2	TRBJ1-1	-	TRBD1	TGTGCCAGCAGCTCTTGGACAGGAGAGAACACTGAAGCTTTCTTT	CASSSWTGENTEAFF
TRBV10-3	TRBJ1-1	few	-	TGTGCCATGGCCCGGGGGGAGAACACTGAAGCTTTCTTT	CAMARGENTEAFF
TRBV20-1	TRBJ1-2	-	-	TGCAGTGCTAGGTTGAACGGTGGCTACACCTTC	CSARLNGGYTF
TRBV5-6	TRBJ2-5	-	-	TGTGCCAGCAGCCTCACTCCCGGACAGCGTGGCAAAGAGACCCAGTACTTC	CASSLTPGQRGKETQYF
TRBV5-1	TRBJ2-1	-	-	TGCGCCAGCAGCTTTGCTCAGACAAGCTCCTACAATGAGCAGTTCTTC	CASSFAQTSSYNEQFF
TRBV6-1	TRBJ2-7	-	TRBD1	TGTGCCAGCAGTGAGATCGGGACAGGGGGCTCCTACGAGCAGTACTTC	CASSEIGTGGSYEQYF
TRBV24-1	TRBJ2-1	-	TRBD2	TGTGCCACCAGCCCTAGCGGGGGGAATGAGCAGTTCTTC	CATSPSGGNEQFF
TRBV7-2	TRBJ2-7	few	-	TGTGCCAGCAGCTTATACGGGGGCTCCTACGAGCAGTACTTC	CASSLYGGSYEQYF
TRBV11-2	TRBJ2-7	-	TRBD2	TGTGCCAGCAGCTTTTCCAGCGGGGGCTCCTACGAGCAGTACTTC	CASSFSSGGSYEQYF
TRBV19	TRBJ1-5	once	TRBD1	TGTGCCAGTAGTAATACAGGGGGTGATCAGCCCCAGCATTTT	CASSNTGGDQPQHF
TRBV5-1	TRBJ1-2	-	TRBD1	TGCGCCAGCAGCCTGGGACAGGGAGGAGGCTACACCTTC	CASSLGQGGGYTF
TRBV27	TRBJ1-6	-	-	TGTGCCACCCACGGGAATTATAATTCACCCCTCCACTTT	CATHGNYNSPLHF
TRBV28	TRBJ1-5	-	-	TGTGCCAGCTTCGGGACAATCGCGTATCAGCCCCAGCATTTT	CASFGTIAYQPQHF
TRBV27	TRBJ1-6	few	TRBD1	TGTGCCAGCAGTTTATCGGGGCTCCGGGACAGGGGTTCACCCCTCCACTTT	CASSLSGLRDRGSPLHF
TRBV19	TRBJ1-5	-	TRBD1	TGTGCCAGTAGACTAGACAGGGGTTTGAGCAATCAGCCCCAGCATTTT	CASRLDRGLSNQPQHF
TRBV18	TRBJ1-4	-	TRBD1	TGTGCCAGCTCACGGAATACCGGGACTGGGACAGGGCAGAATGAAAAACTGTTTTTT	CASSRNTGTGTGQNEKLFF
TRBV28	TRBJ1-6	-	-	TGTGCCAGCAGTCCCACGGGGGGGCCGAATTCACCCCTCCACTTT	CASSPTGGPNSPLHF
TRBV9	TRBJ2-2	-	TRBD2	TGTGCCAGCAGCACACCGGGACTAGCGGGAGGGTTGATCACCGGGGAGCTGTTTTTT	CASSTPGLAGGLITGELFF
TRBV6-8	TRBJ2-1	-	TRBD1	TGTGCCAGCAGCCCCTTCAGGGGGCCTGGGAATGAGCAGTTCTTC	CASSPFRGPGNEQFF
TRBV5-5	TRBJ2-2	once	-	TGTGCCAGCAGCTTGCAGGCGGGAATGACCACCGGGGAGCTGTTTTTT	CASSLQAGMTTGELFF
TRBV6-1	TRBJ2-5	-	-	TGTGCCAGCAGTGAAGCTCGGGGCGGGGTGCAGACCCAGTACTTC	CASSEARGGVQTQYF
TRBV5-1	TRBJ1-1	-	-	TGCGCCAGCAGCCAGAGTCGGATGAGGGCGATGAACACTGAAGCTTTCTTT	CASSQSRMRAMNTEAFF
TRBV7-9	TRBJ1-2	-	TRBD1	TGTGCCAGCAGCTTAGCGGGGACAGGACCCTATGGCTACACCTTC	CASSLAGTGPYGYTF
TRBV7-9	TRBJ2-1	once	TRBD2	TGTGCCAGCAGCTTAGGTGTTATAGCGGGAGGGCCGGATGAGCAGTTCTTC	CASSLGVIAGGPDEQFF
TRBV7-2	TRBJ1-4	-	-	TGTGCCAGCAGCGGGGACGGGGGGAATGAAAAACTGTTTTTT	CASSGDGGNEKLFF
TRBV4-1	TRBJ2-5	-	-	TGCGCCAGCAGCCAAAATGGGGGGGCAGGCCAAGAGACCCAGTACTTC	CASSQNGGAGQETQYF
TRBV9	TRBJ2-3	-	-	TGTGCCAGCAGCCCTGGGACAACCCCTAGCACAGATACGCAGTATTTT	CASSPGTTPSTDTQYF
TRBV29-1	TRBJ1-4	-	TRBD1	TGCAGCGTTCGGACAGGGGGGGGTGAAAAACTGTTTTTT	CSVRTGGGEKLFF
TRBV11-2	TRBJ2-1	-	TRBD2	TGTGCCAGCAGCCCAGGGACTAGCGGGATTTTTTACAATGAGCAGTTCTTC	CASSPGTSGIFYNEQFF
TRBV6-2/TRBV6-3	TRBJ2-3	-	TRBD1	TGTGCCAGCAGTTCGAACAGGGGGCAGACAGATACGCAGTATTTT	CASSSNRGQTDTQYF
TRBV12-5	TRBJ2-3	-	-	TGTGCTAGTGGTTTGGTACTTGTGTGGTCAGATACGCAGTATTTT	CASGLVLVWSDTQYF
TRBV15	TRBJ1-6	once	-	TGTGCCACCAGCAGAGTAACAGGGCCGAATTCACCCCTCCACTTT	CATSRVTGPNSPLHF
TRBV6-6	TRBJ1-4	few	-	TGTGCCAGCAGGGGAGGGACGGCGGCAACTAATGAAAAACTGTTTTTT	CASRGGTAATNEKLFF
TRBV11-3	TRBJ2-2	-	-	TGTGCCAGCAGCTTATTGGCGGGTACCACCGGGGAGCTGTTTTTT	CASSLLAGTTGELFF
TRBV5-1	TRBJ1-1	-	-	TGCGCCAGCAGCGACACGGACACCCTGAACACTGAAGCTTTCTTT	CASSDTDTLNTEAFF
TRBV10-3	TRBJ1-1	-	-	TGTGCCATCAGTGAGTCGATGGGGAGTCTCGCAGCTTTCTTT	CAISESMGSLAAFF
TRBV6-5	TRBJ1-6	many	TRBD1	TGTGCCAGCAGGCCCCTCATACAGGGGGTAGGCCTCCACTTT	CASRPLIQGVGLHF
TRBV6-1	TRBJ2-2	few	-	TGTGCCAGCAGTGAGTGGGCACCCACTGAGACCGGGGAGCTGTTTTTT	CASSEWAPTETGELFF
TRBV11-1	TRBJ2-1	-	-	TGTGCCAGCAGCTTAGTGCGGGCCTCCAATGAGCAGTTCTTC	CASSLVRASNEQFF
TRBV10-2	TRBJ2-3	-	TRBD2	TGCGCCAGCGGACTAGCGGGAGCGACAGATACGCAGTATTTT	CASGLAGATDTQYF
TRBV27	TRBJ2-7	-	TRBD1	TGTGCCAGCAGTTTCGGACAGGGCCGCTCCTACGAGCAGTACTTC	CASSFGQGRSYEQYF
TRBV4-2	TRBJ1-2	-	TRBD1	TGTGCCAGCAGCCAAGAAGAGGGACAGGGGGTCGCGGTTGGAGGCTACACCTTC	CASSQEEGQGVAVGGYTF
TRBV18	TRBJ2-6	-	-	TGTGCCAGCTCACCAAGCTTCTCTGGGGCCAACGTCCTGACTTTC	CASSPSFSGANVLTF
TRBV5-4	TRBJ2-6	-	TRBD1	TGTGCCAGCAGACTACAGGGGACCACTGGGGCCAACGTCCTGACTTTC	CASRLQGTTGANVLTF
TRBV10-1	TRBJ2-2	few	TRBD2	TGCGCCAGCTCTTCTAGCGGGAGGGCCGGCGGGGAGCTGTTTTTT	CASSSSGRAGGELFF